These 32 T cell receptor beta chains share one sample of origin, sequenced in a study of OX40 agonist ivuxolimab in advanced cancers. Using immunoSEQ multiplex PCR, the repertoire was profiled, and TCRdb retains in-frame clones only, with some absent. The sample consists of about 93,000 clones, about 91% of them appearing once. This specimen was CD4+ or CD8+ T cells sorted from blood, taken in a trial of the OX40 agonist ivuxolimab. The receptors here all came from an adult with an advanced solid tumor such as melanoma, head and neck, liver or kidney cancer.

About this clone: Additional DNA sequences in this sample encode the identical CDR3. The chain couples TRBV5-1 to TRBJ1-3; D not certain. Trimming shortened V by 0 bases and J by 3 bases, and 4 bases separated the two germline ends. The CDR3 has 13 residues. Germline assignment: CDR1 SGHRS and CDR2 YFSETQ. The CDR3 DNA follows: TGCGCCAGCAGCTTGGGAAGTGGAAACACCATATATTTT. This encodes CASSLGSGNTIYF.

This rearrangement joins TRBV6-5 to TRBJ2-3; tentatively, D is TRBD1 or TRBD2 (6 bases each). Trimming cost V 10 bases and J 0 bases, with 11 bases left between them. This CDR3 is 13 amino acids long. CDR1 is MNHEY and CDR2 is SVGAGI in the germline V gene. In nucleotides, the CDR3 is TGTGCCACCACAGGGACTAGCACAGATACGCAGTATTTT. It yields the protein CATTGTSTDTQYF.

V gene TRBV6-4 combines with J gene TRBJ1-2, with 7 bases fitting TRBD1. Germline CDR1 MRHNA, CDR2 SNTAGT. The trim removed 5 bases at V and 6 bases at J, leaving 12 bases unmatched. The CDR3 totals 15 residues. CDR3 in amino acids: CASSSGTALPNGYTF. DNA of the CDR3: TGTGCCAGCAGTTCCGGGACAGCCCTTCCTAATGGCTACACCTTC.

The chain carries TRBV16 and TRBJ1-1, with TRBD1 matching 10 bases. There are 15 residues in the CDR3. V lost 5 bases to trimming and J lost 5 bases; unmatched junction nucleotides: 8. Germline loops: CDR1 KGHSY, CDR2 FQNENV. CDR3 residues: CASSKRQGAGTEAFF. CDR3 sequence (DNA): TGTGCCAGCAGCAAACGACAGGGGGCTGGAACTGAAGCTTTCTTT.

This chain uses TRBV9 with TRBJ2-2; D is undetermined. This CDR3 region has 13 residues. V was cut by 4 bases and J by 3 bases, with 7 bases left in between. Germline lookup yields CDR1 SGDLS and CDR2 YYNGEE. The CDR3 is CASSFSHTGELFF. Here the CDR3 DNA reads TGTGCCAGCAGCTTCTCCCACACCGGGGAGCTGTTTTTT.

The rearrangement uses TRBV19 and TRBJ2-7, with D possibly TRBD2 on 5 matching bases. Germline CDR1 reads LNHDA; CDR2 reads SQIVND (reference sequence). The CDR3 is 13 residues long. The germline V and J ends were trimmed by 10 bases and 6 bases, with 19 bases remaining between them. The CDR3 here is CATATNGVGEQYF. Written as DNA, the CDR3 is TGTGCCACGGCGACTAACGGGGTGGGCGAGCAGTACTTC.

This chain joins TRBV5-8 and TRBJ1-2, with 9 positions matching TRBD1. The J segment lost 2 bases and the V segment lost 4 bases, leaving 3 bases of the junction unmatched. This CDR3 spans 14 amino acids. Germline assignment: CDR1 SGHTS and CDR2 YDEGEE. CDR3 DNA: TGTGCCAGCAGCACGGGACAGGGAAACTATGGCTACACCTTC. Its translation: CASSTGQGNYGYTF.

The V gene is TRBV11-1, the J gene TRBJ1-1; D remains ambiguous. Trimming stripped 0 bases from V and 10 bases from J, with 12 bases between. CDR3 length equals 13 residues. Germline loops: CDR1 SGHAT, CDR2 FQDESV (reference sequence). Written as DNA, the CDR3 is TGTGCCAGCAGCTTAGCGGCACTCTCTAGAGCTTTCTTT. Amino acid sequence: CASSLAALSRAFF.

The chain combines TRBV6-5 with TRBJ1-1; TRBD1 is a possible D gene (5 bases). Germline lookup yields CDR1 MNHEY and CDR2 SVGAGI. CDR3 length equals 14 residues. V gave up 6 bases and J gave up 4 bases, with 15 bases separating them. CDR3 loop: CASRTGTLSTEAFF. As DNA, the CDR3 is TGTGCCAGCAGGACCGGGACCTTAAGCACTGAAGCTTTCTTT.

CDR3 sequence (DNA): TGCGCCAGCAGCCAACGACAGGCCTATGGCTACACCTTC. It yields the protein CASSQRQAYGYTF. This chain joins TRBV4-1 and TRBJ1-2, with D perhaps TRBD1 (6 bases). Trimming stripped 2 bases from V and 4 bases from J, with 8 bases between. The CDR3 spans 13 residues. Germline CDR1 and CDR2: MGHRA and YSYEKL.

J is TRBJ1-1 and V is TRBV18, with D perhaps matching TRBD1 (5 bases). Trimming left V 3 bases short and J 2 bases short, with 22 bases between. The germline V gene has CDR1 KGHSH and CDR2 LQKENI. The CDR3 has 18 amino acids. Written as DNA, the CDR3 is TGTGCCAGCTCACCCTCCGCGGATTCGTTCGGGGCTAACACTGAAGCTTTCTTT. It codes for CASSPSADSFGANTEAFF.

The chain combines TRBV6-5 with TRBJ2-7, with a weak D call TRBD2 (5 bases). Trimming removed 6 bases at V and 0 bases at J, with 12 bases between. There are 14 residues in the CDR3. Germline lookup yields CDR1 MNHEY and CDR2 SVGAGI. The CDR3 nucleotides read TGTGCCAGCAGCCGCAGCGGTAGCTCCTACGAGCAGTACTTC. As protein: CASSRSGSSYEQYF.

V usage is TRBV5-8 and J usage is TRBJ2-7; tentatively, D is TRBD1 or TRBD2 (5 bases each). Germline CDR1 reads SGHTS; CDR2 reads YDEGEE. V was pared by 2 bases and J by 4 bases, with 13 bases between. The CDR3 sequence is 14 residues long. The CDR3 bases are TGTGCCAGCAGCTTACCGGGACCGATTTACGAGCAGTACTTC. Its protein is CASSLPGPIYEQYF.

The chain employs TRBV2 and TRBJ1-6, with 8 bases fitting TRBD1. V shed 6 bases and J 7 bases; nucleotides not matched to a gene: 5. CDR1 and CDR2 (germline): SNHLY, FYNNEI. The CDR3 is 14 amino acids. The chain's CDR3 is CASSQGQGNSPLHF. DNA for the CDR3: TGTGCCAGCAGCCAAGGACAGGGAAATTCACCCCTCCACTTT. The variable domain in full, with the rest retrieved from reference TRBV2 and TRBJ1-6, is EPEVTQTPSHQVTQMGQEVILRCVPISNHLYFYWYRQILGQKVEFLVSFYNNEISEKSEIFDDQFSVERPDGSNFTLKIRSTKLEDSAMYFCASSQGQGNSPLHFGNGTRLTVT.

This CDR3 reads CASSERDRHTGELFF. The DNA of the CDR3 is TGTGCCAGCAGTGAGCGGGACAGGCATACCGGGGAGCTGTTTTTT. The chain joins TRBV6-1 to TRBJ2-2, with 8 bases matching TRBD1. J lost 5 bases, V lost 3 bases, and 5 bases had no gene match. The CDR3 contains 15 residues. Germline values: CDR1 MNHNS, CDR2 SASEGT.

The chain couples TRBV6-1 to TRBJ2-1; D call uncertain. Per germline, CDR1 MNHNS and CDR2 SASEGT. The V gene lost 5 bases and the J gene lost 2 bases, with 7 bases spanning the gap. CDR3 length equals 13 residues. The DNA for the CDR3 is TGTGCCAGCAGTCCGGGCCCCTACAATGAGCAGTTCTTC. It is translated as CASSPGPYNEQFF.

The J gene is TRBJ2-2, the V gene TRBV6-6; tentatively, D is TRBD1 or TRBD2 (5 bases each). V was shortened by 6 bases and J by 0 bases, with 11 bases between the two germline ends. The germline gives CDR1 MNHNY, CDR2 SVGAGI (reference sequence). The CDR3 extends over 15 amino acids. In nucleotides, the CDR3 is TGTGCCAGCAGCCCGGGGCGGTCGAACACCGGGGAGCTGTTTTTT. Translation: CASSPGRSNTGELFF.

The rearrangement links TRBV7-6 to TRBJ2-3; D could derive from TRBD1 or TRBD2 (7 bases each). The length of the CDR3 is 16 residues. Looked up from germline, CDR1 is SGHVS and CDR2 is FNYEAQ. V was shortened by 2 bases and J by 0 bases, with 12 bases between the two germline ends. For the CDR3, the DNA is TGTGCCAGCAGCTTACAGGGGGGGGGAAGCACAGATACGCAGTATTTT. Translating gives CASSLQGGGSTDTQYF.

The chain uses TRBV5-8 and TRBJ2-3, with 8 bases identical to TRBD1. The germline V gene encodes CDR1 SGHTS and CDR2 YDEGEE. CDR3 length equals 15 residues. V gave up 2 bases and J gave up 5 bases; unmatched junction bases: 7. CDR3 protein: CASSFRQGAVDTQYF. DNA of the CDR3: TGTGCCAGCAGCTTCAGGCAGGGGGCTGTAGATACGCAGTATTTT.

This clone was counted once. One end of the junction does not line up with germline, which may come from a read error. This CDR3 is CASSLRYGLLFF. CDR3 sequence (DNA): TGTGCCAGCAGTTTAAGGTATGGACTATTGTTCTTC. The rearrangement uses TRBV7-3 and TRBJ2-1, with D perhaps matching TRBD2 (6 bases). Germline V gives CDR1 SGHTA, CDR2 FQGTGA. There are 12 residues in the CDR3.

The sample holds one count of this clone. This chain links TRBV6-5 with TRBJ1-2, with TRBD1 as a possible D gene (5 bases). V was cut by 2 bases and J by 9 bases, with 10 bases left in between. The CDR3 is made up of 12 amino acids. Germline V gives CDR1 MNHEY, CDR2 SVGAGI. Here the CDR3 reads CASSYRQGSYTF. The CDR3 DNA reads TGTGCCAGCAGTTACCGCCAGGGTAGCTACACCTTC.

The chain carries TRBV5-4 and TRBJ1-2; TRBD1 agrees at 9 bases. Germline V gene lookup returns CDR1 SGHNT and CDR2 YYREEE (reference sequence). Trimming at V came to 5 bases and at J to 6 bases, leaving 8 bases not matched to a gene. There are 14 residues in the CDR3. Written as DNA, the CDR3 is TGTGCCAGCAGAACCGGGACAGGGAGGCATGGCTACACCTTC. It specifies CASRTGTGRHGYTF.

This rearrangement joins TRBV2 to TRBJ1-3, with no clear D. The germline gives CDR1 SNHLY, CDR2 FYNNEI. This CDR3 has 15 amino acids. The V gene lost 3 bases and the J gene lost 0 bases, with 9 bases spanning the gap. The CDR3 DNA is TGTGCCAGCAGTGAGCGGGTTCACTCTGGAAACACCATATATTTT. Its translation: CASSERVHSGNTIYF.

The V gene is TRBV19, the J gene TRBJ2-7, with TRBD1 matching over 7 bases. J was trimmed by 3 bases and V by 2 bases; bases with no gene match: 4. This CDR3 comprises 14 residues. Germline lookup yields CDR1 LNHDA and CDR2 SQIVND (reference sequence). CDR3 sequence: CASSIRGQGYEQYF. Written as DNA, the CDR3 is TGTGCCAGTAGTATAAGGGGGCAGGGCTACGAGCAGTACTTC.

This clone was recorded only once. The rearrangement uses TRBV5-6 and TRBJ1-2; 7 bases are shared with TRBD1. Trimming removed 3 bases from V and 3 bases from J; junction bases left unmatched: 5. The CDR3 length is 14 residues. Germline CDR1 and CDR2: SGHDT and YYEEEE. The DNA for the CDR3 is TGTGCCAGCAGCTGGGACAGTCTGGACTATGGCTACACCTTC. This encodes CASSWDSLDYGYTF.

To note about this clone: Other DNA sequences within the sample encode an identical CDR3. The J gene is TRBJ2-7, the V gene TRBV7-2, with D tentatively TRBD2 (6 bases). Per germline, CDR1 SGHTA and CDR2 FQGNSA. CDR3 length equals 17 residues. The V gene lost 5 bases and the J gene lost 3 bases, with 23 bases spanning the gap. For the CDR3, the DNA is TGTGCCAGCAGCCCCCATCGGTGGGGGGTGACCTTCTACGAGCAGTACTTC. Residues: CASSPHRWGVTFYEQYF.

This chain links TRBV2 with TRBJ2-5; no clear D. The CDR3 is 13 residues long. The V gene lost 2 bases and the J gene lost 4 bases, with 8 bases spanning the gap. Germline CDR1 and CDR2: SNHLY and FYNNEI. The CDR3 sequence is CASSEQIGETQYF. The CDR3 coding sequence is TGTGCCAGCAGTGAACAGATAGGAGAGACCCAGTACTTC. Based on the CDR3 plus reference TRBV2 and TRBJ2-5, the full variable domain is EPEVTQTPSHQVTQMGQEVILRCVPISNHLYFYWYRQILGQKVEFLVSFYNNEISEKSEIFDDQFSVERPDGSNFTLKIRSTKLEDSAMYFCASSEQIGETQYFGPGTRLLVL.

As regards this clone: The junction does not match germline at one end; this may be a read error. V and J are TRBV4-1 and TRBJ2-7, with D tentatively TRBD1 (6 bases). This CDR3 spans 15 amino acids. The V gene's germline CDR1 is MGHRA and CDR2 YSYEKL. The CDR3 reads CVSSQVGNRVVEQYF. The CDR3 bases are TGCGTCAGCAGCCAAGTTGGGAACAGGGTGGTCGAGCAGTACTTC.

The chain couples TRBV19 to TRBJ1-5, with 7 nucleotides matching TRBD1. This CDR3 spans 13 amino acids. Germline CDR1 reads LNHDA; CDR2 reads SQIVND (reference sequence). V was pared by 5 bases and J by 11 bases, with 9 bases of the junction left unmatched. The CDR3 region is CASSATGSSAQHF. CDR3 DNA: TGTGCCAGTAGTGCGACAGGGAGCTCGGCCCAGCATTTT.

This chain joins TRBV5-3 and TRBJ2-1, with D perhaps given as TRBD1 or TRBD2 (6 bases each). TRBV5-3 is an ORF, with its function uncertain. The CDR3 is made up of 16 amino acids. Trimming removed 3 bases at V and 0 bases at J, with 13 bases between. CDR3 in DNA: TGTGCCAGAAGCTCGGTCGGGGGACACTCCTACAATGAGCAGTTCTTC. Its protein is CARSSVGGHSYNEQFF.

The genes are TRBV6-1 and TRBJ1-2; D is possibly TRBD1 (5 bases). This CDR3 is 15 amino acids long. V was shortened by 1 base and J by 6 bases, with 15 bases between the two germline ends. From germline, CDR1 is MNHNS and CDR2 SASEGT. The CDR3 nucleotides are TGTGCCAGCAGTGAAGAGGGGCTGGCGGGAAATGGCTACACCTTC. It yields the protein CASSEEGLAGNGYTF.

This clone appeared once. The rearrangement joins TRBV5-1 to TRBJ2-3, with TRBD1 identical over 9 bases. Germline trimming cut 2 bases from V and 4 bases from J; bases unmatched to any gene: 5. Germline V gene data show CDR1 as SGHRS and CDR2 as YFSETQ. The CDR3 contains 15 residues. The CDR3 DNA reads TGCGCCAGCAGCTTTGACAGGGGGTCGGCAGATACGCAGTATTTT. Encoded protein: CASSFDRGSADTQYF.